This TCR beta chain is drawn from a study of blood T cells in healthy people across ages. Regarding this clonotype: Its antigen remains unknown.

Alongside a J-beta primer mix, a sample-barcoded 5' primer served in a second PCR lasting about 7 to 11 cycles. TCRdb reprocessed the 5' RACE reads via MiXCR and lists one record per CDR3 protein. Of roughly 1.5 million distinct CDR3 sequences in the sample, under 55% were seen once. The study's findings and limits: What prevented conclusive comparison of naive and antigen-experienced cells was that PBMCs were unsorted.

The V gene's germline CDR1 is LGHNA and CDR2 YSLEER. V trimming: 3 bases; J trimming: 8 bases; junction bases outside the gene matches: 11. This CDR3 contains 15 residues. The rearrangement joins TRBV4-3 to TRBJ1-1; 8 positions agree with TRBD1. This sequence was found in a woman aged 18-35 years in good health. Sequenced: blood. The CDR3 DNA reads as TGCGCCAGCAGCCACGATGGGACAGGCTATCCCGAAGCTTTCTTT. It encodes CASSHDGTGYPEAFF.